A selection of T cell receptor beta chains follows, all from one sample in a study of T cell repertoires in cytomegalovirus infection. These receptors' antigens are unknown. TCRdb called the reads again in MiXCR, with one record for every CDR3 protein. In the table there are about 830,000 distinct CDR3 sequences, 32% of which are singletons. The starting material was cultured CD8+ T cells from PBMCs, obtained from culture after CMV antigen stimulation. The receptor set was obtained from a human donor in good health (CMV status not recorded). Some clones in this sample may be carry-over from other donors' samples. Both conserved end residues are part of each CDR3. Fields, in order: J gene, D gene, V gene, CDR3 length, clone size, CDR3 DNA, CDR3 protein. The D gene is left open where the match is weak. Expanded clones are given a class, and other clones once, few, many or no size at all.

j_gene: TRBJ2-7; d_gene: TRBD2; v_gene: TRBV7-9; len: 13; abundance: few; CDR3nt: TGTGCCAGCAGCGTAGCGGGTGATTACGAGCAGTACTTC; CDR3aa: CASSVAGDYEQYF
j_gene: TRBJ2-3; d_gene: NA; v_gene: TRBV27; len: 15; abundance: few; CDR3nt: TGTGCCAGCAGTCCACAAACCCTCAACACAGATACGCAGTATTTT; CDR3aa: CASSPQTLNTDTQYF
j_gene: TRBJ2-3; d_gene: NA; v_gene: TRBV29-1; len: 12; abundance: NA; CDR3nt: TGCAGCATTGATGGGGGGTTTGATACGCAGTATTTT; CDR3aa: CSIDGGFDTQYF
j_gene: TRBJ2-2; d_gene: NA; v_gene: TRBV7-8; len: 13; abundance: many; CDR3nt: TGTGCCACCTCAGAGGGGGGGACCGGGGAGCTGTTTTTT; CDR3aa: CATSEGGTGELFF
j_gene: TRBJ1-6; d_gene: TRBD1; v_gene: TRBV27; len: 15; abundance: NA; CDR3nt: TGTGCCAGCAGTTACTTGGGACAGGCGAATTCACCCCTCCACTTT; CDR3aa: CASSYLGQANSPLHF
j_gene: TRBJ2-2; d_gene: TRBD2; v_gene: TRBV10-3; len: 15; abundance: NA; CDR3nt: TGTGCCATCAGCCCCGGGACTAGCGTAACCGGGGAGCTGTTTTTT; CDR3aa: CAISPGTSVTGELFF
j_gene: TRBJ2-2; d_gene: NA; v_gene: TRBV12-3/TRBV12-4; len: 11; abundance: few; CDR3nt: TGTGCCAGCAGCATTAGCGTGGAGCTGTTTTTT; CDR3aa: CASSISVELFF
j_gene: TRBJ2-3; d_gene: NA; v_gene: TRBV20-1; len: 14; abundance: NA; CDR3nt: TGCAGTGCTAGAGAGTACACTAGCACAGATACGCAGTATTTT; CDR3aa: CSAREYTSTDTQYF
j_gene: TRBJ1-2; d_gene: NA; v_gene: TRBV7-8; len: 11; abundance: NA; CDR3nt: TGTGCCAGCGCGGCCCACTATGGCTACACCTTC; CDR3aa: CASAAHYGYTF
j_gene: TRBJ1-5; d_gene: NA; v_gene: TRBV6-6; len: 14; abundance: few; CDR3nt: TGTGCCAGCAGCTATCAACCCGCAGGACAGCCCCAGCATTTT; CDR3aa: CASSYQPAGQPQHF
j_gene: TRBJ2-1; d_gene: TRBD2; v_gene: TRBV27; len: 14; abundance: NA; CDR3nt: TGTGCCAGCAGTTACGCTAGCGGGGGCTATGAGCAGTTCTTC; CDR3aa: CASSYASGGYEQFF
j_gene: TRBJ1-1; d_gene: NA; v_gene: TRBV6-8; len: 16; abundance: NA; CDR3nt: TGTGCCAGCATTGAACAGGGAAACCCTTTTAGCACTGAAGCTTTCTTT; CDR3aa: CASIEQGNPFSTEAFF
j_gene: TRBJ1-1; d_gene: NA; v_gene: TRBV7-8; len: 13; abundance: NA; CDR3nt: TGTGCCAGCAGCTTGCTGGACGGGCCTGAAGCTTTCTTT; CDR3aa: CASSLLDGPEAFF
j_gene: TRBJ2-5; d_gene: NA; v_gene: TRBV7-6; len: 14; abundance: NA; CDR3nt: TGTGCCAGCAGCTTACATCAGCTCCAAGAGACCCAGTACTTC; CDR3aa: CASSLHQLQETQYF
j_gene: TRBJ1-1; d_gene: NA; v_gene: TRBV11-2; len: 17; abundance: many; CDR3nt: TGTGCCAGCAGCTCCCCTCTGGGGGAGTTGGGGAACACTGAAGCTTTCTTT; CDR3aa: CASSSPLGELGNTEAFF
j_gene: TRBJ2-1; d_gene: TRBD2; v_gene: TRBV12-3/TRBV12-4; len: 15; abundance: few; CDR3nt: TGTGCCAGCACCACAGGACTAGCGGATTACAATGAGCAGTTCTTC; CDR3aa: CASTTGLADYNEQFF
j_gene: TRBJ2-7; d_gene: NA; v_gene: TRBV27; len: 14; abundance: NA; CDR3nt: TGTGCCAGCAGTTCCCCGGGCCCCATTGGGGAGCAGTACTTC; CDR3aa: CASSSPGPIGEQYF
j_gene: TRBJ2-3; d_gene: NA; v_gene: TRBV12-3/TRBV12-4; len: 15; abundance: NA; CDR3nt: TGTGCCAGCAGTTTAGAACAGATCTACACAGATACGCAGTATTTT; CDR3aa: CASSLEQIYTDTQYF
j_gene: TRBJ1-2; d_gene: NA; v_gene: TRBV7-9; len: 12; abundance: NA; CDR3nt: TGTGCCAGCTTGGCGGGGGCGAATGGCTACACCTTC; CDR3aa: CASLAGANGYTF
j_gene: TRBJ1-1; d_gene: NA; v_gene: TRBV20-1; len: 13; abundance: once; CDR3nt: TGCAGTGCTAGAGATTCGGGACCCACTGAAGCTTTCTTT; CDR3aa: CSARDSGPTEAFF
j_gene: TRBJ1-5; d_gene: TRBD1; v_gene: TRBV12-5; len: 15; abundance: NA; CDR3nt: TGTGCTAGTGGTTACTCTACAGGGGGAGACCAGCCCCAGCATTTT; CDR3aa: CASGYSTGGDQPQHF
j_gene: TRBJ2-3; d_gene: NA; v_gene: TRBV5-4; len: 14; abundance: once; CDR3nt: TGTGCCAGCAGCCTGGACCTACAGGGACGAACGCAGTATTTT; CDR3aa: CASSLDLQGRTQYF
j_gene: TRBJ2-1; d_gene: TRBD2; v_gene: TRBV7-6; len: 15; abundance: NA; CDR3nt: TGTGCCAGCAGCTTAGAACTGGGACTATACAATGAGCAGTTCTTC; CDR3aa: CASSLELGLYNEQFF
j_gene: TRBJ1-3; d_gene: TRBD1; v_gene: TRBV19; len: 15; abundance: once; CDR3nt: TGTGCCAGTAGTATCGGCAGGGGGCCTGGAAACACCATATATTTT; CDR3aa: CASSIGRGPGNTIYF
j_gene: TRBJ1-2; d_gene: NA; v_gene: TRBV7-4; len: 17; abundance: NA; CDR3nt: TGTGCCAGCAGCTTAGCCACGAGTCTAACGTTCAACTATGGCTACACCTTC; CDR3aa: CASSLATSLTFNYGYTF
j_gene: TRBJ1-2; d_gene: NA; v_gene: TRBV7-9; len: 14; abundance: few; CDR3nt: TGTGCCAGCAGCGTAAGGCAGGCGGGGCATGGCTACACCTTC; CDR3aa: CASSVRQAGHGYTF
j_gene: TRBJ1-5; d_gene: TRBD1; v_gene: TRBV6-2/TRBV6-3; len: 17; abundance: few; CDR3nt: TGTGCCAGCAGTTACTCGGGAACAGGGGGTGCGTCTCAGCCCCAGCATTTT; CDR3aa: CASSYSGTGGASQPQHF
j_gene: TRBJ2-1; d_gene: TRBD2; v_gene: TRBV7-8; len: 17; abundance: many; CDR3nt: TGTGCCAGCAGCTACCTACCCGGGACTACCTCCTACAATGAGCAGTTCTTC; CDR3aa: CASSYLPGTTSYNEQFF
j_gene: TRBJ2-2; d_gene: NA; v_gene: TRBV6-5; len: 15; abundance: NA; CDR3nt: TGTGCCAGCGGATCGACTCTTCCGAACACCGGGGAGCTGTTTTTT; CDR3aa: CASGSTLPNTGELFF
j_gene: TRBJ2-7; d_gene: NA; v_gene: TRBV15; len: 14; abundance: few; CDR3nt: TGTGCCACCAGCAGAGTAGGAAGCTCCTACGAGCAGTACTTC; CDR3aa: CATSRVGSSYEQYF